This T cell receptor (beta chain) comes out of a study of cytomegalovirus exposure and HLA in healthy donors. Broader study findings: Reports showed the classifier diagnosing cytomegalovirus status with high specificity and sensitivity. Cytomegalovirus association was listed for 164 TCR beta chains.

Notes on this clone: Its antigen is currently unknown.

The PCR had 60 Vbeta and 13 Jbeta primers. Measured with immunoSEQ multiplex PCR; TCRdb has only the in-frame clones, and not every one. The sample holds roughly 95,000 clones, over 75% seen once. This TCR was sampled from a young man in good health and CMV-seropositive. Sequenced input: PBMCs.

CDR3 sequence (DNA): TGCGCCAGCAGCCAAGTGTGGCTAGCGGGGGAGGAGACCCAGTACTTC. Translating gives CASSQVWLAGEETQYF. The chain couples TRBV4-1 to TRBJ2-5; 10 bases map to TRBD2. The CDR3 spans 16 residues. V gave up 1 base and J gave up 5 bases; unmatched junction bases: 7. Germline V CDR1 and CDR2: MGHRA, YSYEKL.